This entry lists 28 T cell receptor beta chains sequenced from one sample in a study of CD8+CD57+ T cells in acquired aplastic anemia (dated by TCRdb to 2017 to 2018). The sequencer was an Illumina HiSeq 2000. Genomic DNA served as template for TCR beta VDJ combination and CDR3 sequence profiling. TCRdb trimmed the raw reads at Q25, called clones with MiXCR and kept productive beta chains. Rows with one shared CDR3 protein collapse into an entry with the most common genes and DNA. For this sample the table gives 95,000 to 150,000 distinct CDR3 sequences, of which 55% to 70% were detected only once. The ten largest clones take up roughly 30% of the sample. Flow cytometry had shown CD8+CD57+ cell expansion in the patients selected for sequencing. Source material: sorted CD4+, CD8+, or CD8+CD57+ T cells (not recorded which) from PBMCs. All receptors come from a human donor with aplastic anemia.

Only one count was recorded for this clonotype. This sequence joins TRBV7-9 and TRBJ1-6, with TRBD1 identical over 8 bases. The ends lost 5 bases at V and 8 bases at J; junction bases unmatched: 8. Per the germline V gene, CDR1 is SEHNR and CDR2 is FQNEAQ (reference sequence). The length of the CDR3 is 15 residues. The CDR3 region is CASSAETGDDSPLHF. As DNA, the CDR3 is TGTGCCAGCAGCGCGGAGACAGGGGATGATTCACCCCTCCACTTT.

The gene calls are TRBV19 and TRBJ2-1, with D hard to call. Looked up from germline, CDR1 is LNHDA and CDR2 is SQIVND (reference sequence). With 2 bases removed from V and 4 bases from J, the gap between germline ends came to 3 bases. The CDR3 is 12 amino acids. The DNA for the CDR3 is TGTGCCAGTAGTATACATTACAATGAGCAGTTCTTC. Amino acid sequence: CASSIHYNEQFF.

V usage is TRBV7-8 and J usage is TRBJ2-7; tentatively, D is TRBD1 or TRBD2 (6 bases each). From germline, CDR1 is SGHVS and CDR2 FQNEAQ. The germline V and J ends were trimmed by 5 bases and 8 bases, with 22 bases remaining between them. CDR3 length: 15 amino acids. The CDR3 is CASSPASGAGWKQYF. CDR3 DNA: TGTGCCAGCAGCCCAGCCTCGGGGGCGGGATGGAAGCAGTACTTC.

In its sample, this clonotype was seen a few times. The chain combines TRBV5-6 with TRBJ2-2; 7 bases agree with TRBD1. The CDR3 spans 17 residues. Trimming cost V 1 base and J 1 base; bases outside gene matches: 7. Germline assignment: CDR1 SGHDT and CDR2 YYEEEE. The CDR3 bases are TGTGCCAGCAGCTTGTCACAACAGGGGATGAACACCGGGGAGCTGTTTTTT. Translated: CASSLSQQGMNTGELFF.

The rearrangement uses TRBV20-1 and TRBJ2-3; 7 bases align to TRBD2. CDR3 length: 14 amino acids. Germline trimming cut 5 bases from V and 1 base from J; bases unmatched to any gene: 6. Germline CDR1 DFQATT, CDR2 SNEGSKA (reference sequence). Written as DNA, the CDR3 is TGCAGTGCTGGCGGGGGTTTACGCACAGATACGCAGTATTTT. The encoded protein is CSAGGGLRTDTQYF.

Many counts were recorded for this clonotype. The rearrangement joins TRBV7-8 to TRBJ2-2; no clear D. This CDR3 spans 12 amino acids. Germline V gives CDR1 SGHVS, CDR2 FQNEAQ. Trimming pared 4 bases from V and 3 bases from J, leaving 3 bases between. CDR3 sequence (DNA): TGTGCCAGCAGCTACCACACCGGGGAGCTGTTTTTT. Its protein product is CASSYHTGELFF.

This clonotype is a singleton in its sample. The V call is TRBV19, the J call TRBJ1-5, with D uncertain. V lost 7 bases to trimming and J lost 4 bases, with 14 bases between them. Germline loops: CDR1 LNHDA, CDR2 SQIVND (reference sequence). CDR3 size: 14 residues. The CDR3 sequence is CASNPTQPNQPQHF. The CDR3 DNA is TGTGCCAGTAACCCCACACAGCCTAATCAGCCCCAGCATTTT.

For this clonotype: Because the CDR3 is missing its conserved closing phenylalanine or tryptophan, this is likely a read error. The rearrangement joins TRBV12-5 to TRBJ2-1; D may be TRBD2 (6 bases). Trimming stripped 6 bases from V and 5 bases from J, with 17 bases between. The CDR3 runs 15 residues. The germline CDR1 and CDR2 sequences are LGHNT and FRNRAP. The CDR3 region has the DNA TGTGCTAGTGGAGATAGCGGCAGACCTCACAATGAGCAGTTCTCC. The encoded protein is CASGDSGRPHNEQFS.

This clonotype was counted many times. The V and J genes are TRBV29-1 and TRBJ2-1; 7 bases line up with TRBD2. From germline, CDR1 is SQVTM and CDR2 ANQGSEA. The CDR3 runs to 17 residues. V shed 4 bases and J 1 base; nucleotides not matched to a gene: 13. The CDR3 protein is CSVVGASWRGSYNEQFF. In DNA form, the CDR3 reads TGCAGCGTTGTCGGCGCGTCCTGGCGGGGGTCCTACAATGAGCAGTTCTTC.

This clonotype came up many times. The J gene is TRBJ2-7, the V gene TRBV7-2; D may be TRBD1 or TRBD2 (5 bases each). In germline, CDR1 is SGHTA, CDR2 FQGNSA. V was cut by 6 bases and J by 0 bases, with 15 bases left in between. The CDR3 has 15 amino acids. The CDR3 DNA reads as TGTGCCAGCAGGGACCGGGACGGAGTCTCCTACGAGCAGTACTTC. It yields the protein CASRDRDGVSYEQYF.

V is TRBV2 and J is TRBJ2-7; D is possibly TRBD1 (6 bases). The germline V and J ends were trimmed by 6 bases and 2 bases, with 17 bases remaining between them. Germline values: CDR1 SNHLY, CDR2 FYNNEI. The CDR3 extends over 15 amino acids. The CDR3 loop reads CASSYKAGVTYEQYF. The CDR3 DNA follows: TGTGCCAGCAGCTACAAGGCAGGGGTGACCTACGAGCAGTACTTC.

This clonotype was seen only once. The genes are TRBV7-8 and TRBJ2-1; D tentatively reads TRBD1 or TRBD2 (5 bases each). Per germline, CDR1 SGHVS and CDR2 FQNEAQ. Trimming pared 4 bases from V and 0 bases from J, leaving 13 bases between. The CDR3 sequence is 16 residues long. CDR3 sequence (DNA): TGTGCCAGCAGCTCACAGGCTAGCCGCTCCTACAATGAGCAGTTCTTC. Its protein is CASSSQASRSYNEQFF.

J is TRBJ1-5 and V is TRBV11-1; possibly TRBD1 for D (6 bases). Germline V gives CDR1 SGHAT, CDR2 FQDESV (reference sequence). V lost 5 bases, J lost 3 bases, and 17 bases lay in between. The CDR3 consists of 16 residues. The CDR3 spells CASSHTAGTFNQPQHF. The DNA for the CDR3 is TGTGCCAGCAGCCATACCGCCGGGACATTCAATCAGCCCCAGCATTTT.

The DNA for the CDR3 is TGTGCCAGCAGCCTGGAAGGGGGCGGATTCAATGAGCAGTTCTTC. Translation: CASSLEGGGFNEQFF. The chain recombines TRBV2 with TRBJ2-1; 7 nucleotides align to TRBD1. The germline CDR1 and CDR2 sequences are SNHLY and FYNNEI. The V and J ends lost 6 bases and 6 bases, in that order; junction bases with no gene match: 11. The CDR3 extends over 15 amino acids. Drawing the rest from reference TRBV2 and TRBJ2-1, the complete variable domain is EPEVTQTPSHQVTQMGQEVILRCVPISNHLYFYWYRQILGQKVEFLVSFYNNEISEKSEIFDDQFSVERPDGSNFTLKIRSTKLEDSAMYFCASSLEGGGFNEQFFGPGTRLTVL.

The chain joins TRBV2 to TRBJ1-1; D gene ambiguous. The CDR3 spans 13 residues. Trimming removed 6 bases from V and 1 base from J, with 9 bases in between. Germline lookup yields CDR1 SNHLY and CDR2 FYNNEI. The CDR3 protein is CASSGSTNTEAFF. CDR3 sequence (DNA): TGTGCCAGCAGCGGCAGTACGAACACTGAAGCTTTCTTT.

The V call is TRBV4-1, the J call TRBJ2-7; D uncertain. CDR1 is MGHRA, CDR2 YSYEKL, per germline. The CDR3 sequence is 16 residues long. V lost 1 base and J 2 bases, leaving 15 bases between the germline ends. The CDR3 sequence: CASSQASVALAYEQYF. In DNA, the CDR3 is TGCGCCAGCAGCCAAGCTTCAGTGGCCCTTGCCTACGAGCAGTACTTC.

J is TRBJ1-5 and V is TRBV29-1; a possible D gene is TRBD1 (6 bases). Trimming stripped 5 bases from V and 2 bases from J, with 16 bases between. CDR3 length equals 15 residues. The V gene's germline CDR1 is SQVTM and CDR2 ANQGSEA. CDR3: CSVYLQGGGNQPQHF. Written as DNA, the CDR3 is TGCAGCGTTTACCTACAGGGAGGAGGCAATCAGCCCCAGCATTTT.

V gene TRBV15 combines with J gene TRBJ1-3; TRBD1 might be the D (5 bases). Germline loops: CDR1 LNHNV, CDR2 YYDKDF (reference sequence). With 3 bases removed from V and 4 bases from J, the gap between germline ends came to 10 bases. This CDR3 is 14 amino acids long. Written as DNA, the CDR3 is TGTGCCACCAGCAGGGGACTGAGCGGAAACACCATATATTTT. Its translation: CATSRGLSGNTIYF.

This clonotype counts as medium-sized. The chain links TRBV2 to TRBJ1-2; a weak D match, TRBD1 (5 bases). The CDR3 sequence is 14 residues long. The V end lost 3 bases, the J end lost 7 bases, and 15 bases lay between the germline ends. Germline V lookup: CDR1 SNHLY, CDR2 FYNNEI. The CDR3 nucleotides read TGTGCCAGCAGTGACGCAGGGTGGCTTTCTGGCTACACCTTC. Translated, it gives CASSDAGWLSGYTF. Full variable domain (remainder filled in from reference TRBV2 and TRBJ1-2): EPEVTQTPSHQVTQMGQEVILRCVPISNHLYFYWYRQILGQKVEFLVSFYNNEISEKSEIFDDQFSVERPDGSNFTLKIRSTKLEDSAMYFCASSDAGWLSGYTFGSGTRLTVV.

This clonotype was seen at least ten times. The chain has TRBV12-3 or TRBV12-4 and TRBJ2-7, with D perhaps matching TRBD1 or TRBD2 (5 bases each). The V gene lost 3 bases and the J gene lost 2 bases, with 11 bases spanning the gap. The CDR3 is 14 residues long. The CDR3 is CASSLVGPTYEQYF. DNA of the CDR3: TGTGCCAGCAGTTTGGTGGGACCCACCTACGAGCAGTACTTC.

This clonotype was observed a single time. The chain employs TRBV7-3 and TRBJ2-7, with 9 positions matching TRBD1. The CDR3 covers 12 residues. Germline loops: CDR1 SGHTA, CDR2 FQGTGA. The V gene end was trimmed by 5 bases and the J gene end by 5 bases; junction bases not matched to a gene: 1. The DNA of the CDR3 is TGTGCCAGCAGCACAGGGGGCGACGAGCAGTACTTC. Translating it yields CASSTGGDEQYF.

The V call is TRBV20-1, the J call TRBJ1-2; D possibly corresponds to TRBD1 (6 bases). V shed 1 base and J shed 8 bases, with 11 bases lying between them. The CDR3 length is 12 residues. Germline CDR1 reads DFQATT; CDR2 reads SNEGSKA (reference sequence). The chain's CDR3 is CSARAGGQGYTF. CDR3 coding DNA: TGCAGTGCTAGAGCCGGGGGGCAAGGCTACACCTTC.

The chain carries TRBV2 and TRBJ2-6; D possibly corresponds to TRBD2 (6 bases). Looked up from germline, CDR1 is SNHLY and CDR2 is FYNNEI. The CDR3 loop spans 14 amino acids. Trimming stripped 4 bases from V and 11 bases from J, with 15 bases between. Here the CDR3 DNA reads TGTGCCAGCAGTGGGCTAGCGCTGTCCTACGTCCTGACTTTC. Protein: CASSGLALSYVLTF.

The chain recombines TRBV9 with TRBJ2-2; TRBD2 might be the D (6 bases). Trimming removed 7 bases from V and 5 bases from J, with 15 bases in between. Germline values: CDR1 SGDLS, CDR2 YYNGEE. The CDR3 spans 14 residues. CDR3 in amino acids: CASQILGGTGELFF. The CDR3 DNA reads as TGTGCCAGCCAGATCCTGGGGGGAACCGGGGAGCTGTTTTTT.

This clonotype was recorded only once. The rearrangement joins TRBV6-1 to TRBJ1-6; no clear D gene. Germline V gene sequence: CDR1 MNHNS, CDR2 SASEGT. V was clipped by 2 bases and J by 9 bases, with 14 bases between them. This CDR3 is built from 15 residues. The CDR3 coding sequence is TGTGCCAGCAGTGAAATGGGGTTCCAAGGTTCACCCCTCCACTTT. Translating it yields CASSEMGFQGSPLHF.

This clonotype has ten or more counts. The CDR3, as DNA: TGTGCCAGCAGCCCTTGGGGACAGGAGATTAATGAAAAACTGTTTTTT. Translation: CASSPWGQEINEKLFF. The chain has TRBV7-8 and TRBJ1-4; 8 bases agree with TRBD1. CDR3 size: 16 residues. V shed 5 bases and J 4 bases; nucleotides not matched to a gene: 9. Germline-derived CDR1 and CDR2 are SGHVS and FQNEAQ.

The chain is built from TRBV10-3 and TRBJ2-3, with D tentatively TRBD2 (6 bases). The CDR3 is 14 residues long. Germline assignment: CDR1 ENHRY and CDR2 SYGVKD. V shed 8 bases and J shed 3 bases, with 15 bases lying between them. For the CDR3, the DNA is TGTGCCATCCCACTAGGGCGGGGAACAGATACGCAGTATTTT. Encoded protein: CAIPLGRGTDTQYF.

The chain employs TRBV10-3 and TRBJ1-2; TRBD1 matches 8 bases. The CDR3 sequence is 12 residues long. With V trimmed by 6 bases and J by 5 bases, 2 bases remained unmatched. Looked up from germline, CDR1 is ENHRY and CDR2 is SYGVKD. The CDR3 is CAISRTGYGYTF. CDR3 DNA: TGTGCCATCAGCCGGACAGGGTATGGCTACACCTTC.